The 18 T cell receptor beta chains below come from one sample, sequenced in a study of blood T cell repertoires in COVID-19. Assay used: immunoSEQ multiplex PCR; TCRdb lists only in-frame clones, some missing. This table has about 220,000 clones, 80% to 90% appearing once. Sequences were obtained from peripheral blood. Every receptor here comes from a man in his thirties or forties with active or convalescent COVID-19.

This clone occurred once. J is TRBJ1-1 and V is TRBV5-1; D call uncertain. The ends were cut back, 0 bases at V and 1 base at J, with 7 bases in the middle. This CDR3 has 14 residues. Germline CDR1 is SGHRS and CDR2 is YFSETQ. CDR3 coding DNA: TGCGCCAGCAGCTTGGCCACATCGAACACTGAAGCTTTCTTT. The encoded protein is CASSLATSNTEAFF.

The chain employs TRBV6-2 or TRBV6-3 and TRBJ2-3; 12 nucleotides match TRBD2. Germline V gene data show CDR1 as MNHEY and CDR2 as SVGEGT. V gave up 4 bases and J gave up 7 bases; unmatched junction bases: 15. The CDR3 covers 18 residues. The CDR3 coding sequence is TGTGCCAGCAGTTTCCCCGAACGACTAGCGGGGGCTAGGAATACGCAGTATTTT. Its translation: CASSFPERLAGARNTQYF.

This clone was found a few times. The chain joins TRBV28 to TRBJ2-3, with TRBD2 identical over 10 bases. CDR1 and CDR2 (germline): MDHEN, SYDVKM. The ends lost 5 bases at V and 1 base at J; junction bases unmatched: 9. The CDR3 consists of 17 residues. The CDR3 DNA reads TGTGCCAGCAGTGAACCATTAGCGGGGGGCGGCACAGATACGCAGTATTTT. It encodes CASSEPLAGGGTDTQYF.

The rearrangement links TRBV7-2 to TRBJ2-1; 13 positions match TRBD2. J gave up 8 bases and V 5 bases, and 12 bases lay outside the gene matches. Germline lookup yields CDR1 SGHTA and CDR2 FQGNSA. The CDR3 spans 17 residues. The CDR3 sequence is CASSPRLAGGPRYEQFF. The CDR3 DNA follows: TGTGCCAGCAGCCCAAGACTAGCGGGGGGCCCCAGGTATGAGCAGTTCTTC.

V is TRBV2 and J is TRBJ1-5; D is undetermined. The V gene lost 3 bases and the J gene lost 9 bases, with 9 bases spanning the gap. CDR1 SNHLY and CDR2 FYNNEI come from the germline V gene. The CDR3 is 12 residues long. The CDR3, as DNA: TGTGCCAGCAGTGAGGAGATTCGGCCCCAGCATTTT. This gives the protein CASSEEIRPQHF.

CDR3 protein: CASSFGGYSQPQHF. DNA of the CDR3: TGTGCCAGCAGTTTTGGGGGGTATAGTCAGCCCCAGCATTTT. The chain employs TRBV28 and TRBJ1-5, with a possible D match to TRBD1 (5 bases). Trimming cost V 3 bases and J 6 bases, with 12 bases left between them. CDR3 length equals 14 residues. Germline V gene sequence: CDR1 MDHEN, CDR2 SYDVKM.

The chain combines TRBV4-3 with TRBJ2-1; the D gene is possibly TRBD1 (6 bases). The CDR3 spans 14 residues. V lost 2 bases to trimming and J lost 7 bases, with 12 bases between them. CDR1 is LGHNA, CDR2 YSLEER, per germline. CDR3 loop: CASSQQQGVNEQFF. The CDR3 DNA reads TGCGCCAGCAGCCAACAACAGGGTGTTAATGAGCAGTTCTTC.

This clone was detected only a few times. This chain joins TRBV18 and TRBJ1-3, with D perhaps matching TRBD1 (5 bases). V was shortened by 3 bases and J by 4 bases, with 10 bases between the two germline ends. This CDR3 comprises 14 residues. CDR1 and CDR2 from the germline V gene are KGHSH and LQKENI. CDR3: CASSPGTSGNTIYF. In DNA, the CDR3 is TGTGCCAGCTCACCCGGGACTTCCGGAAACACCATATATTTT.

Written as DNA, the CDR3 is TGTGCCAGCAGCTTAGTTCCGCGGACTAGCGGGTACAATGAGCAGTTCTTC. Translated, it gives CASSLVPRTSGYNEQFF. The chain has TRBV7-6 and TRBJ2-1, with 11 positions matching TRBD2. V lost 1 base to trimming and J lost 4 bases; unmatched junction nucleotides: 6. CDR1 and CDR2 (germline): SGHVS, FNYEAQ. CDR3 length: 17 residues.

This chain links TRBV27 with TRBJ2-3, with 7 nucleotides matching TRBD1. The length of the CDR3 is 16 residues. Trimming removed 5 bases from V and 4 bases from J; junction bases left unmatched: 12. Germline V gene lookup returns CDR1 MNHEY and CDR2 SMNVEV (reference sequence). CDR3 protein: CASSPIGAGGSDTQYF. CDR3 nucleotides: TGTGCCAGCAGTCCCATAGGGGCAGGGGGATCAGATACGCAGTATTTT.

The J gene is TRBJ2-1, the V gene TRBV5-1, with 7 bases aligning to TRBD2. The germline gives CDR1 SGHRS, CDR2 YFSETQ. The V and J ends lost 5 bases and 7 bases, in that order; junction bases with no gene match: 12. This CDR3 is built from 15 residues. CDR3 residues: CASRHGGSLGNEQFF. CDR3 bases: TGCGCCAGCAGACACGGGGGGTCACTGGGGAATGAGCAGTTCTTC.

The table lists this clone with a few counts. The gene calls are TRBV7-9 and TRBJ1-2; 9 bases line up with TRBD1. Per the germline V gene, CDR1 is SEHNR and CDR2 is FQNEAQ (reference sequence). The trim removed 4 bases at V and 8 bases at J, leaving 8 bases unmatched. The CDR3 contains 14 residues. CDR3 residues: CASSSLTGGVGYTF. CDR3 nucleotide sequence: TGTGCCAGCAGCTCACTGACAGGGGGTGTAGGCTACACCTTC.

This clone was seen only a few times. The chain couples TRBV10-3 to TRBJ2-7; 13 nucleotides line up with TRBD2. CDR3 length equals 14 residues. Germline V gene sequence: CDR1 ENHRY, CDR2 SYGVKD. J gave up 6 bases and V 5 bases, and 4 bases lay outside the gene matches. The CDR3 nucleotides are TGTGCCATCAGTTGGACTAGCGGGAGTTTCGAGCAGTACTTC. This gives the protein CAISWTSGSFEQYF.

V gene TRBV18 combines with J gene TRBJ2-3, with no clear D. From germline, CDR1 is KGHSH and CDR2 LQKENI. The CDR3 has 13 amino acids. Trimming cost V 2 bases and J 5 bases, with 8 bases left between them. The chain's CDR3 is CASSPNSGDTQYF. The CDR3 bases are TGTGCCAGCTCACCAAACTCGGGAGATACGCAGTATTTT.

The chain links TRBV6-4 to TRBJ2-1; 14 positions agree with TRBD2. With V trimmed by 6 bases and J by 1 base, 11 bases remained unmatched. Germline V gives CDR1 MRHNA, CDR2 SNTAGT. The CDR3 runs to 19 residues. The CDR3 reads CASSPQAGLAGASYNEQFF. As DNA, the CDR3 is TGTGCCAGCAGCCCCCAGGCGGGACTAGCGGGGGCGTCCTACAATGAGCAGTTCTTC.

The chain employs TRBV19 and TRBJ2-2; 7 bases are shared with TRBD2. There are 15 residues in the CDR3. J was trimmed by 2 bases and V by 6 bases; bases with no gene match: 6. Germline lookup yields CDR1 LNHDA and CDR2 SQIVND (reference sequence). The CDR3 sequence is CASRQRELNTGELFF. The CDR3 DNA sequence: TGTGCCAGTAGACAGCGGGAATTAAACACCGGGGAGCTGTTTTTT. Complete variable domain (other parts from reference TRBV19 and TRBJ2-2): DGGITQSPKYLFRKEGQNVTLSCEQNLNHDAMYWYRQDPGQGLRLIYYSQIVNDFQKGDIAEGYSVSREKKESFPLTVTSAQKNPTAFYLCASRQRELNTGELFFGEGSRLTVL.

This clone was counted between two and nine times. V is TRBV4-1 and J is TRBJ1-2; D not resolved. V lost 4 bases, J lost 4 bases, and 13 bases lay in between. Germline lookup yields CDR1 MGHRA and CDR2 YSYEKL. The CDR3 is 14 residues long. The CDR3: CASSPDQASYGYTF. Here the CDR3 DNA reads TGCGCCAGCAGCCCTGACCAGGCGTCCTATGGCTACACCTTC.

In the case of this clone: This sample includes further DNA sequences coding for the same CDR3. Written as DNA, the CDR3 is TGCGCCAGCAGCTTGGGTTTCGGGAGGGTGGCCGAAGCTTTCTTT. Its protein is CASSLGFGRVAEAFF. The chain is built from TRBV5-1 and TRBJ1-1, with D uncertain. The germline V gene has CDR1 SGHRS and CDR2 YFSETQ. Trimming shortened V by 0 bases and J by 8 bases, and 17 bases separated the two germline ends. The CDR3 runs to 15 residues.